The entry that follows covers one TCR beta chain sequence. The data were taken from a study of cytomegalovirus exposure and HLA in healthy donors. Across the study: The study's early data release held around 85 million unique TCRs from HLA-typed donors.

V shed 2 bases and J 4 bases; nucleotides not matched to a gene: 5. CDR1 is MNHEY, CDR2 SMNVEV, per germline (reference sequence). The CDR3 runs to 14 residues. The primer mix had 60 Vbeta and 13 Jbeta primers. Data came from immunoSEQ multiplex PCR; TCRdb stores just in-frame clones and leaves some out. The sample gives around 91,000 clones, 64% of which show up once; under 4% is in the top ten. The clonotype comes from a man between 60 and 75 years old in good health and CMV-seronegative. The sequencing sample was made of PBMCs. The V gene is TRBV27, the J gene TRBJ2-7; TRBD2 matches 7 bases. The DNA of the CDR3 is TGTGCCAGCAGTTTAGGGACTACCCCTTACGAGCAGTACTTC. It codes for CASSLGTTPYEQYF.